This T cell receptor (beta chain) was documented in a study of CD8 T cells in Susac syndrome. The authors carried out high-throughput sequencing of TCR beta. They applied it to CD8+ and CD4+ T cells obtained from blood. The control group consisted of healthy donors matched for age and sex. TEMRA cells were FACS-enriched, while CD8+ and CD4+ T cells were negatively isolated. Reverse transcription of about 0.5 to 1 ug RNA was carried out with random hexamers. An immunoSEQ multiplex PCR generated amplified TCR beta CDR3 products spanning 54 Vbeta and 13 Jbeta. In TCRdb, the immunoSEQ multiplex PCR reads were re-called with MiXCR into one record per CDR3 protein. The sample lists approximately 120,000 distinct CDR3 sequences; about nine tenths were seen once. The ends were cut back, 2 bases at V and 7 bases at J, with 17 bases in the middle. The CDR3 extends over 14 amino acids. Germline-derived CDR1 and CDR2 are GTSNPN and SVGIG (reference sequence).

The V gene is TRBV30, the J gene TRBJ2-5; D possibly corresponds to TRBD2 (6 bases). The specimen was CD8+ T cells from PBMCs. This receptor was identified in a human donor in good health. Written as DNA, the CDR3 is TGTGCCTGGAGTACTGGGGACTTTAGCGGGACCCAGTACTTC. This gives the protein CAWSTGDFSGTQYF.